Following are 3 T cell receptor beta chains from one sample sequenced in a study of T cells in Graves' hyperthyroidism and ophthalmopathy. TCR beta CDR3 sequences were amplified from RNA transcripts. During a first-round RT-PCR of the TCR CDR3, the HTBI primer set was used. TCRdb itself ran the multiplex PCR reads through MiXCR, one entry per CDR3 protein. The repertoire holds approximately 380,000 distinct CDR3 sequences, with around 15% as singletons. Material: blood. Receptors originate from a man between 50 and 59 years old with Graves' ophthalmopathy.

V gene TRBV20-1 combines with J gene TRBJ2-1; D unresolved. The germline V gene encodes CDR1 DFQATT and CDR2 SNEGSKA (reference sequence). Trimming took 6 bases from V and 7 from J, leaving 19 bases between them. This CDR3 is 14 amino acids long. Here the CDR3 DNA reads TGCAGTGCCCCTGTGTTAGCTGGTTGGAATGAGCAGTTCTTC. Encoded protein: CSAPVLAGWNEQFF.

This clonotype was recorded many times. The chain recombines TRBV20-1 with TRBJ2-1; possibly TRBD1 for D (5 bases). The CDR3 is 15 amino acids. Germline V gives CDR1 DFQATT, CDR2 SNEGSKA (reference sequence). V lost 1 base and J lost 2, with 12 bases in between. The CDR3 reads CSARAVDRPYNEQFF. The CDR3, as DNA: TGCAGTGCTAGAGCGGTCGACAGACCCTACAATGAGCAGTTCTTC.

Many counts were recorded for this clonotype. The rearrangement joins TRBV6-1 to TRBJ2-1; D gene ambiguous. CDR1 MNHNS and CDR2 SASEGT come from the germline V gene. The germline V and J ends were trimmed by 7 bases and 0 bases, with 10 bases remaining between them. The CDR3 runs 14 residues. The chain's CDR3 is CASTARSSYNEQFF. CDR3 in DNA: TGTGCCAGCACGGCCCGGAGCTCCTACAATGAGCAGTTCTTC.